These 17 T cell receptor beta chains originate from one sample sequenced in a study of OX40 agonist ivuxolimab in advanced cancers. The method was immunoSEQ multiplex PCR; TCRdb's version includes in-frame clones alone and lacks a portion of them. In the table there are 68,000 or so clones, approximately 86% of which are singletons. Sequencing was performed on CD4+ or CD8+ T cells sorted from blood, taken in a trial of the OX40 agonist ivuxolimab. The receptors derive from an adult with an advanced solid tumor such as melanoma, head and neck, liver or kidney cancer.

This chain links TRBV6-6 with TRBJ2-7; TRBD1 might be the D (6 bases). The CDR3 consists of 15 residues. The V end lost 2 bases, the J end lost 1 base, and 12 bases lay between the germline ends. Germline V lookup: CDR1 MNHNY, CDR2 SVGAGI (reference sequence). CDR3: CASSYRRGISYEQYF. In DNA form, the CDR3 reads TGTGCCAGCAGTTACCGCAGGGGTATTTCCTACGAGCAGTACTTC.

The V call is TRBV21-1, the J call TRBJ1-5. TRBV21-1 is termed a pseudogene. CDR3 length: 15 amino acids. The CDR3 DNA is TGTGCCAGCAGCAAAGAAAGAGGGAGGAATCAGCCCCAGCATTTT. Encoded protein: CASSKERGRNQPQHF.

J is TRBJ2-1 and V is TRBV11-2; 7 bases align to TRBD1. Germline V lookup: CDR1 SGHAT, CDR2 FQNNGV. The CDR3 spans 15 residues. Losses at the gene ends were 6 bases for V and 5 bases for J; bases not matched to a gene: 10. The CDR3 here is CASSSGLTGNNEQFF. As DNA, the CDR3 is TGTGCCAGCAGTTCCGGCCTGACAGGGAACAATGAGCAGTTCTTC.

The gene calls are TRBV6-5 and TRBJ1-6; D not resolved. Germline CDR1 MNHEY, CDR2 SVGAGI. The CDR3 covers 14 residues. Deletions cut 6 bases from V and 10 bases from J, with 16 bases between. The CDR3 DNA reads TGTGCCAGCAGCCTGACACCAGCAGACTCACCCCTCCACTTT. It translates to CASSLTPADSPLHF.

This clone was observed once. The V and J genes are TRBV6-1 and TRBJ2-3; D uncertain. This CDR3 spans 12 amino acids. The germline V gene has CDR1 MNHNS and CDR2 SASEGT. Trimming shortened V by 4 bases and J by 7 bases, and 9 bases separated the two germline ends. The CDR3 sequence: CASSVAGNTQYF. The CDR3, as DNA: TGTGCCAGCAGTGTTGCTGGAAATACGCAGTATTTT.

The J gene is TRBJ2-3, the V gene TRBV5-4; 7 nucleotides agree with TRBD1. Per the germline V gene, CDR1 is SGHNT and CDR2 is YYREEE (reference sequence). The V segment lost 5 bases and the J segment 2 bases; nucleotides outside the gene matches: 8. The CDR3 consists of 15 residues. The DNA for the CDR3 is TGTGCCAGCAGACCGGGACAGACACTCACAGATACGCAGTATTTT. Amino acids: CASRPGQTLTDTQYF.

The chain carries TRBV28 and TRBJ1-2, with 7 bases fitting TRBD1. Germline CDR1 and CDR2: MDHEN and SYDVKM. The ends lost 6 bases at V and 2 bases at J; junction bases unmatched: 3. There are 13 residues in the CDR3. The CDR3 DNA sequence: TGTGCCAGCAGAGTGGACAGGAACTATGGCTACACCTTC. It is translated as CASRVDRNYGYTF.

The V and J genes are TRBV6-5 and TRBJ1-6; TRBD1 agrees at 7 bases. Trimming removed 6 bases from V and 9 bases from J; junction bases left unmatched: 11. This CDR3 has 15 residues. Germline assignment: CDR1 MNHEY and CDR2 SVGAGI. The CDR3 loop is CASRVRGGDSSPLHF. CDR3 DNA sequence: TGTGCCAGCAGGGTCCGAGGGGGGGACAGTTCACCCCTCCACTTT.

This clone was recorded only once. The gene calls are TRBV2 and TRBJ1-4, with no clear D. CDR1 is SNHLY, CDR2 FYNNEI, per germline. Trimming took 6 bases from V and 0 from J, leaving 8 bases between them. The CDR3 totals 14 residues. The CDR3 is CASSLTPTNEKLFF. CDR3 coding DNA: TGTGCCAGCAGCCTAACTCCAACTAATGAAAAACTGTTTTTT. The full variable domain, its missing parts supplied by reference TRBV2 and TRBJ1-4, is EPEVTQTPSHQVTQMGQEVILRCVPISNHLYFYWYRQILGQKVEFLVSFYNNEISEKSEIFDDQFSVERPDGSNFTLKIRSTKLEDSAMYFCASSLTPTNEKLFFGSGTQLSVL.

This rearrangement joins TRBV7-2 to TRBJ1-2; 8 positions match TRBD1. V trimming: 3 bases; J trimming: 5 bases; junction bases outside the gene matches: 8. The CDR3 sequence is 15 residues long. The germline gives CDR1 SGHTA, CDR2 FQGNSA. The CDR3: CASSLSGGETYGYTF. In DNA, the CDR3 is TGTGCCAGCAGCTTGTCAGGGGGCGAGACTTATGGCTACACCTTC.

This clone was seen only a few times. The V call is TRBV6-5, the J call TRBJ1-5, with D tentatively TRBD1 (6 bases). The germline gives CDR1 MNHEY, CDR2 SVGAGI. This CDR3 is 13 amino acids long. V lost 6 bases, J lost 4 bases, and 10 bases lay in between. The CDR3 coding sequence is TGTGCCAGCAGGACAGGTCGTAATCAGCCCCAGCATTTT. Translation: CASRTGRNQPQHF.

V usage is TRBV2 and J usage is TRBJ2-5; the D gene is possibly TRBD2 (5 bases). There are 13 residues in the CDR3. Trimming left V 11 bases short and J 5 bases short, with 18 bases between. Germline CDR1 reads SNHLY; CDR2 reads FYNNEI. The CDR3 DNA reads TGTGCCTCTACCCGGGGTCCCCTGGAGACCCAGTACTTC. Its protein is CASTRGPLETQYF.

The chain uses TRBV27 and TRBJ1-2, with 7 positions matching TRBD1. From germline, CDR1 is MNHEY and CDR2 SMNVEV (reference sequence). The CDR3 spans 12 residues. The V gene end was trimmed by 6 bases and the J gene end by 8 bases; junction bases not matched to a gene: 6. The CDR3 coding sequence is TGTGCCAGCAGACAGGGGTGGGCGGGCTACACCTTC. It specifies CASRQGWAGYTF.

This clone showed up just once. The rearrangement joins TRBV28 to TRBJ2-7, with D unclear. The CDR3 contains 12 residues. Deletions cut 1 base from V and 6 bases from J, with 7 bases between. CDR1 is MDHEN and CDR2 is SYDVKM in the germline V gene. CDR3 region: CASSLFDGEQYF. DNA for the CDR3: TGTGCCAGCAGTTTATTTGATGGCGAGCAGTACTTC.

The rearrangement joins TRBV6-5 to TRBJ2-7; no definite D call. Germline loops: CDR1 MNHEY, CDR2 SVGAGI. The CDR3 loop spans 13 amino acids. The germline V and J ends were trimmed by 5 bases and 2 bases, with 10 bases remaining between them. The CDR3 sequence is CASSEGKTYEQYF. The CDR3 region has the DNA TGTGCCAGCAGTGAAGGGAAGACCTACGAGCAGTACTTC.

Comments on this clone: This is likely a read error, given that the CDR3 carries no conserved phenylalanine or tryptophan at its end. This chain uses TRBV5-1 with TRBJ1-1, with TRBD1 matching 8 bases. The germline gives CDR1 SGHRS, CDR2 YFSETQ. CDR3 length equals 14 residues. V shed 4 bases and J 1 base; nucleotides not matched to a gene: 3. In DNA, the CDR3 is TGCGCCAGCAGCCCCGGGACAGGGAACACTGAAGCTTTCCTT. Protein: CASSPGTGNTEAFL.

V gene TRBV25-1 combines with J gene TRBJ2-3, with TRBD2 identical over 7 bases. In germline, CDR1 is MGHDK, CDR2 SYGVNS. This CDR3 region has 12 residues. J was trimmed by 3 bases and V by 7 bases; bases with no gene match: 1. The CDR3 sequence: CASTGGTDTQYF. CDR3 DNA sequence: TGTGCCAGCACGGGGGGAACAGATACGCAGTATTTT.